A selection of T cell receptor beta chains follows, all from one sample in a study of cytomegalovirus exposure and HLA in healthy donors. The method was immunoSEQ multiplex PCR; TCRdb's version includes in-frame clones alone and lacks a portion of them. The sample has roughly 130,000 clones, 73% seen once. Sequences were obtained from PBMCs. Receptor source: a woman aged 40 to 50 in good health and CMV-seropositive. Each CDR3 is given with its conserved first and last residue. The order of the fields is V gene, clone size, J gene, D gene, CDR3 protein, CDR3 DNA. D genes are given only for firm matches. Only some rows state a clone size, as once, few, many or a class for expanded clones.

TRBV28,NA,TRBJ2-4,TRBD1,CASSSTPSTGMIAKNIQYF,TGTGCCAGCAGTTCCACTCCCTCGACAGGGATGATAGCCAAAAACATTCAGTACTTC
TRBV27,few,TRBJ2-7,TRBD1,CASRPTGTGSREQYF,TGTGCCAGCAGGCCAACCGGGACAGGCTCGAGGGAGCAGTACTTC
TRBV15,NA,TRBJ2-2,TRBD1,CATSRGRDRGTGELFF,TGTGCCACCAGCAGAGGACGGGACAGGGGCACCGGGGAGCTGTTTTTT
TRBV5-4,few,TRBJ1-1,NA,CASSLTVNTEAFF,TGTGCCAGCAGCTTGACAGTGAACACTGAAGCTTTCTTT
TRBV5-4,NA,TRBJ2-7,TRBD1,CASSSKGGTGWSYEQYF,TGTGCCAGCAGCTCAAAGGGGGGGACAGGGTGGTCCTACGAGCAGTACTTC
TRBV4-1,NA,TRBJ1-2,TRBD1,CASSQEGVQGAGGYTF,TGCGCCAGCAGCCAAGAAGGGGTCCAGGGGGCTGGTGGCTACACCTTC
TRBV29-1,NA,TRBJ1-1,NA,CSVEGGSTNTEAFF,TGCAGCGTTGAAGGCGGGTCAACGAACACTGAAGCTTTCTTT
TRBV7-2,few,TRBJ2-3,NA,CASSLGATHTDTQYF,TGTGCCAGCAGCTTAGGGGCTACCCACACAGATACGCAGTATTTT
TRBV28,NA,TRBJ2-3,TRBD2,CARKTREEGTDTQYF,TGTGCCAGAAAGACGCGGGAGGAGGGGACAGATACGCAGTATTTT
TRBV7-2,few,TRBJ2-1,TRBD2,CASSLRTSGYNEQFF,TGTGCCAGCAGCCTCAGGACTAGCGGGTACAATGAGCAGTTCTTC
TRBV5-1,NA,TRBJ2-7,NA,CASSLQGGSYEQYF,TGCGCCAGCAGCTTGCAGGGTGGCTCCTACGAGCAGTACTTC
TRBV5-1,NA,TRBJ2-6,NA,CASSPPVLSSGANVLTF,TGCGCCAGCAGCCCGCCGGTCTTAAGCTCTGGGGCCAACGTCCTGACTTTC
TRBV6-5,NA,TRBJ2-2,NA,CASSPQGRDTGELFF,TGTGCCAGCAGTCCACAGGGAAGGGACACCGGGGAGCTGTTTTTT
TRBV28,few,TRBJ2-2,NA,CASSFRDWAGELFF,TGTGCCAGCAGTTTCCGGGACTGGGCCGGGGAGCTGTTTTTT
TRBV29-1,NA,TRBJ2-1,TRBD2,CSFLTSGKENEQFF,TGCAGTTTTTTAACCAGCGGGAAGGAGAATGAGCAGTTCTTC
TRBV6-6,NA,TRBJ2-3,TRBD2,CASIHERGRTDTQYF,TGTGCCAGCATTCATGAGCGGGGGCGCACAGATACGCAGTATTTT
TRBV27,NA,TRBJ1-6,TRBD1,CASSPRDRVYSPLHF,TGTGCCAGCAGTCCCCGGGACAGGGTATACTCACCCCTCCACTTT
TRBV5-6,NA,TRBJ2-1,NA,CASSLAGDSSYNEQFF,TGTGCCAGCAGCTTGGCCGGGGATAGCTCCTACAATGAGCAGTTCTTC
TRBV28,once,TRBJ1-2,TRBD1,CASSLGTGQGVDYGYTF,TGTGCCAGCAGTTTAGGAACTGGACAGGGAGTGGACTATGGCTACACCTTC
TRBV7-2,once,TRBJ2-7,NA,CASSLTRDRFYEQYF,TGTGCCAGCAGCTTGACTAGGGACCGATTCTACGAGCAGTACTTC
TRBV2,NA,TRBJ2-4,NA,CASKADSKNIQYF,TGTGCCAGCAAGGCGGACAGCAAAAACATTCAGTACTTC
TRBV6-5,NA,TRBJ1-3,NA,CASKAGYSGNTIYF,TGTGCCAGCAAAGCAGGGTACTCTGGAAACACCATATATTTT
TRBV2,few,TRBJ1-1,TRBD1,CASGRDRGKPEAFF,TGTGCCAGTGGGCGGGACAGGGGTAAACCTGAAGCTTTCTTT
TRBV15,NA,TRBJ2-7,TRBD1,CATSRDTPKPTGPSYEQYF,TGTGCCACCAGCAGAGATACCCCCAAACCGACAGGGCCATCCTACGAGCAGTACTTC
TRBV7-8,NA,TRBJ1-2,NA,CASRDSSSSPSTF,TGTGCCAGCAGAGATTCTTCCTCCTCTCCGAGCACCTTC